This TCR beta chain was recovered during a study of blood T cell repertoires in COVID-19. Study as a whole: Samples representing acute and convalescent COVID-19 were sourced from the United States, Italy and Spain. The cDNA or gDNA used as material had been derived from T cells, B-cell-depleted T cells, or PBMCs.

Method: immunoSEQ multiplex PCR; TCRdb's copy keeps in-frame clones and lacks some. The sample contains some 350,000 clones, about 93% of which appear only once. The CDR3 covers 15 residues. V gave up 3 bases and J gave up 4 bases; unmatched junction bases: 3. The germline gives CDR1 SEHNR, CDR2 FQNEAQ (reference sequence). The sample taken for sequencing was peripheral blood. This TCR derives from a woman in her late teens or twenties who had recovered from COVID-19. The chain combines TRBV7-9 with TRBJ2-1; TRBD2 matches at 10 bases. The CDR3 region is CASSFLLAGYNEQFF. CDR3 nucleotide sequence: TGTGCCAGCAGCTTTCTACTAGCGGGGTACAATGAGCAGTTCTTC.